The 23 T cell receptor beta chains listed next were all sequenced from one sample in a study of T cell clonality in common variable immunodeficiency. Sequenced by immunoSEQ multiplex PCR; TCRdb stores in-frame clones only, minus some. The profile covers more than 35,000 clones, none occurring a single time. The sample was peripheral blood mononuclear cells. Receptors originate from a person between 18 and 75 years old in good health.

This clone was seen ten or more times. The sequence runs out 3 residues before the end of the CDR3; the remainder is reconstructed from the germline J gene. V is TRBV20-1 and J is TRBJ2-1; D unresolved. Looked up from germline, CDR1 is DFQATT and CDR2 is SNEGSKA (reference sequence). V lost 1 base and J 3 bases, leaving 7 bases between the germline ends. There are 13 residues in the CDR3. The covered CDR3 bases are TGCAGTGCTAGAGGCGCGGTCTACAATGAG. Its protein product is CSARGAVYNE. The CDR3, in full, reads CSARGAVYNEQFF.

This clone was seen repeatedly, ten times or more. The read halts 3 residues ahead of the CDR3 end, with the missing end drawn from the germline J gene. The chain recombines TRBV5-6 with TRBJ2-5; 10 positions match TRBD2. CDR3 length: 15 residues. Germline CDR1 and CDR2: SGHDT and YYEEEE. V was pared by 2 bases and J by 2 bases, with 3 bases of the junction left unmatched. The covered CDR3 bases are TGTGCCAGCAGCTTAGTACTAGCGGGACAAGAGACC. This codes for CASSLVLAGQET. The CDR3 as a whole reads CASSLVLAGQETQYF.

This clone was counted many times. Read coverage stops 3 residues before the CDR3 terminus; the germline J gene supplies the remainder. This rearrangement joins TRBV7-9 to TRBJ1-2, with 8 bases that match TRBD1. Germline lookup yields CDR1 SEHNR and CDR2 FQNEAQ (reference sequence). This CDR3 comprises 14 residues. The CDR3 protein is CASSFSGQGRSYTF. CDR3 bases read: TGTGCCAGCAGCTTTTCAGGACAGGGTCGGAGC.

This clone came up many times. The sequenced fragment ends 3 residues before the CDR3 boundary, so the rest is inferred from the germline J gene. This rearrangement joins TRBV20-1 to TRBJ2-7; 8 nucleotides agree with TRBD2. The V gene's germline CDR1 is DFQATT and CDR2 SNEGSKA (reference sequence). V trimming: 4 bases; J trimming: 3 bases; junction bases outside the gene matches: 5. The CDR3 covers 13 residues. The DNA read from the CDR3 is TGCAGTGCTAAGGGGGGGACTAGCTACGAG. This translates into CSAKGGTSYE. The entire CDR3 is CSAKGGTSYEQYF.

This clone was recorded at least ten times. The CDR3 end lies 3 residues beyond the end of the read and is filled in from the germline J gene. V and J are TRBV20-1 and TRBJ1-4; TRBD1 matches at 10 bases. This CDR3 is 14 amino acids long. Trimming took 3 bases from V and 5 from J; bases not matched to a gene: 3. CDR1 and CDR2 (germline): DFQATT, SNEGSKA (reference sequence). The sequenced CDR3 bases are TGCAGTGCTAGGGCGGGACAGGGGAATGAAAAA. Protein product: CSARAGQGNEK. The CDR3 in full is CSARAGQGNEKLFF.

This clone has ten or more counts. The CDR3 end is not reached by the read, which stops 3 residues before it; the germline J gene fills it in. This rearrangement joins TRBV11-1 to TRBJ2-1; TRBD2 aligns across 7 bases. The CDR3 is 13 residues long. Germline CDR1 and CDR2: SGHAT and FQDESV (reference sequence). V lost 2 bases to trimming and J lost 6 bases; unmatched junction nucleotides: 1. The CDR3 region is CASSLTSANEQFF. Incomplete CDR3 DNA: TGTGCCAGCAGCTTAACTAGCGCCAATGAG.

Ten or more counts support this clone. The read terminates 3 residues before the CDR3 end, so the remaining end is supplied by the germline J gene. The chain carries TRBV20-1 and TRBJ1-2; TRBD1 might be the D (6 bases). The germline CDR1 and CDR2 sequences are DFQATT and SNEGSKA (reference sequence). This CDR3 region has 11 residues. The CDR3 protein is CSSKQGEGYTF. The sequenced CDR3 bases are TGCAGTTCTAAACAGGGTGAGGGC.

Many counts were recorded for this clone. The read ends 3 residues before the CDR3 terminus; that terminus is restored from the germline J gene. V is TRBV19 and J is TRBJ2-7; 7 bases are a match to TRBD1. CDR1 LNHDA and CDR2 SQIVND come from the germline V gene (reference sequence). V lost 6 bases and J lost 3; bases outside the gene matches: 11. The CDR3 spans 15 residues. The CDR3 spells CASRAPGTDHYEQYF. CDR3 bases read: TGTGCCAGTAGGGCCCCCGGGACAGATCACTACGAG.

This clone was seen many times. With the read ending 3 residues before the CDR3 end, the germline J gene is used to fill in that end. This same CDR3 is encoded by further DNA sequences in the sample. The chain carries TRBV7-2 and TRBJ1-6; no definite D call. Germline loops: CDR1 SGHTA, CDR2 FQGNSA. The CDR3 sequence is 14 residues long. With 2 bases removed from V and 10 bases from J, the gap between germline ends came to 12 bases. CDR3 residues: CASSLRPDMSPLHF. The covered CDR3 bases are TGTGCCAGCAGCTTAAGGCCCGATATGTCACCC.

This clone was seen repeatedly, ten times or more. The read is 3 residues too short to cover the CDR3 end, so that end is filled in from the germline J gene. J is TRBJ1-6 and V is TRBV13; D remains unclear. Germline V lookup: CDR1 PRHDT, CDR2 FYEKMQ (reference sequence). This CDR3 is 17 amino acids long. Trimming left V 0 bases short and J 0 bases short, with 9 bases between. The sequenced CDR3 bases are TGTGCCAGCAGCTTAGGGCGGCTAAGCTCCTATAATTCACCC. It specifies CASSLGRLSSYNSP. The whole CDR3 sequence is CASSLGRLSSYNSPLHF. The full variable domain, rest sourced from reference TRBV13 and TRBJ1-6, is AAGVIQSPRHLIKEKRETATLKCYPIPRHDTVYWYQQGPGQDPQFLISFYEKMQSDKGSIPDRFSAQQFSDYHSELNMSSLELGDSALYFCASSLGRLSSYNSPLHFGNGTRLTVT.

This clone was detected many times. CDR3 bases read: TGTGCCAGCAGTGAAAATGGACTAGCGGCGCACGAG. It codes for CASSENGLAAHE. The entire CDR3 protein reads CASSENGLAAHEQYF. The chain links TRBV6-1 to TRBJ2-7; 10 positions match TRBD2. Sequencing ends 3 residues short of the CDR3 end; the germline J gene provides the rest. This CDR3 contains 15 residues. The V segment lost 2 bases and the J segment 5 bases; nucleotides outside the gene matches: 6. Looked up from germline, CDR1 is MNHNS and CDR2 is SASEGT.

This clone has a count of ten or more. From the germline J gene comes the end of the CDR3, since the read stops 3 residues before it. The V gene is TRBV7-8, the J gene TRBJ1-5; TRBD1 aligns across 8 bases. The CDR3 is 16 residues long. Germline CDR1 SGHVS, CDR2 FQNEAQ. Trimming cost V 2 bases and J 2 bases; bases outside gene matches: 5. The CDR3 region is CASSLRDRMGNQPQHF. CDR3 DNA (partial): TGTGCCAGCAGCTTACGGGACAGGATGGGCAATCAGCCC.

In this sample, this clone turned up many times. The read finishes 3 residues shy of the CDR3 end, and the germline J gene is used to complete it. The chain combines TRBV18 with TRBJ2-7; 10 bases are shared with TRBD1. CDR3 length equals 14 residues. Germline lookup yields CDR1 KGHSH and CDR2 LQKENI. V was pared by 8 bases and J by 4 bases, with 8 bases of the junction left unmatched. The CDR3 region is CASRHGTGEYEQYF. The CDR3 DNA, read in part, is TGTGCCAGCCGGCATGGGACAGGGGAATACGAG.

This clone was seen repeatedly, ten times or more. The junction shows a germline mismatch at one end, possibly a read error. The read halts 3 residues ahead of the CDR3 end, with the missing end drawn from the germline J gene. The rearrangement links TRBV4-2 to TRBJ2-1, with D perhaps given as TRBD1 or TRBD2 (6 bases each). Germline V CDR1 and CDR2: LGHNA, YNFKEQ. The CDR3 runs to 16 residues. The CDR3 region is CASSQGLGGGYNEQFF. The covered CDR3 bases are TGCGCCAGCAGCCAAGGCCTCGGAGGGGGATACAATGAG.

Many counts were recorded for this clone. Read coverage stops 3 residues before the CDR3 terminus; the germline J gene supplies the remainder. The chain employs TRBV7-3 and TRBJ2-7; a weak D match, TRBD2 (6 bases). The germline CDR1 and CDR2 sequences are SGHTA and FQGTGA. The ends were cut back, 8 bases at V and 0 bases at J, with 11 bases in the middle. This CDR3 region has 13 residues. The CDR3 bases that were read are TGTGCCAGCTCGTTAGCGGCCTCCTACGAG. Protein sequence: CASSLAASYE. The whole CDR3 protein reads CASSLAASYEQYF.

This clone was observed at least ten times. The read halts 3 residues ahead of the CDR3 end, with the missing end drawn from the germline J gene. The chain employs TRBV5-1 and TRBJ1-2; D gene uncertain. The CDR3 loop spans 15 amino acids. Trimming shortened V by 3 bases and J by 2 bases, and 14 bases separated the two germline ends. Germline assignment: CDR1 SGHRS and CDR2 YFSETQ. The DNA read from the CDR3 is TGCGCCAGCAGCTCCCAAACCGGAGGGAACTATGGC. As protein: CASSSQTGGNYG. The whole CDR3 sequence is CASSSQTGGNYGYTF.

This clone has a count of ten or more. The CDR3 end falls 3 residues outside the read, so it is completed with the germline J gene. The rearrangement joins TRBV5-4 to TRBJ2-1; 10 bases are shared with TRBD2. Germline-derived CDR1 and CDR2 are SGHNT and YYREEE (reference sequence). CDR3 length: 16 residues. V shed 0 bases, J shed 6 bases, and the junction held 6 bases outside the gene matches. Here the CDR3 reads CASSLGASGGGNEQFF. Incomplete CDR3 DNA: TGTGCCAGCAGCTTGGGGGCTAGCGGGGGAGGCAATGAG.

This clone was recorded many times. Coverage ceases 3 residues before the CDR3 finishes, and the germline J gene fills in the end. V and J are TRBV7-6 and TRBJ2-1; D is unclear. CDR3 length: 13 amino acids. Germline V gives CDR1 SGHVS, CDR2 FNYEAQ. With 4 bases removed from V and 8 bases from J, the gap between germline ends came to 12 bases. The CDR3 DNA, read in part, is TGTGCCAGCAGCTCGGTGTTAATGTATGAG. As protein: CASSSVLMYE. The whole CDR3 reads CASSSVLMYEQFF.

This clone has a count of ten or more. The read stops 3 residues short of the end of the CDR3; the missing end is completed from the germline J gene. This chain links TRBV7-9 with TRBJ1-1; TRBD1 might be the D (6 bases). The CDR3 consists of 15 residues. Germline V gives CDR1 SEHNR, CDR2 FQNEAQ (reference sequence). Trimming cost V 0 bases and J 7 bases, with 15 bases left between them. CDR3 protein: CASSLAAGASLEAFF. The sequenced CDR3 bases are TGTGCCAGCAGCTTAGCGGCAGGGGCAAGTCTTGAA.

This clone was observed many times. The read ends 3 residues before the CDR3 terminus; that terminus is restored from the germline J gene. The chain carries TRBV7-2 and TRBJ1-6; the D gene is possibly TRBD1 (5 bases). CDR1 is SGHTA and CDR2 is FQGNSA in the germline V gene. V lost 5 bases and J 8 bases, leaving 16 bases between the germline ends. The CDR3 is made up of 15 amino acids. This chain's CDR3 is CASSRKTGRDSPLHF. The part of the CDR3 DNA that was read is TGTGCCAGCAGCCGAAAAACAGGTCGTGATTCACCC.

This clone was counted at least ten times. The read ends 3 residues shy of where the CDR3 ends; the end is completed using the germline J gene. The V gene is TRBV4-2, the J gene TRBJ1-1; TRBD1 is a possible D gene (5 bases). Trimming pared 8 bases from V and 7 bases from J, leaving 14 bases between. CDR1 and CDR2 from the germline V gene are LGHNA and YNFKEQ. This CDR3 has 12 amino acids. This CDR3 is CASGTLGGEAFF. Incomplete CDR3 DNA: TGTGCCAGCGGGACGCTGGGGGGTGAA.

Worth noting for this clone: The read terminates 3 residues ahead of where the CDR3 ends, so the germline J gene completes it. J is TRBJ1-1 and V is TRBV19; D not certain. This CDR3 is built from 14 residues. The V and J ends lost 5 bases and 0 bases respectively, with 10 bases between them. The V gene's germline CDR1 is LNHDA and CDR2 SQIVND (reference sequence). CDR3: CASSPSGLNTEAFF. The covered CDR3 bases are TGTGCCAGTAGTCCCTCAGGTTTGAACACTGAA.

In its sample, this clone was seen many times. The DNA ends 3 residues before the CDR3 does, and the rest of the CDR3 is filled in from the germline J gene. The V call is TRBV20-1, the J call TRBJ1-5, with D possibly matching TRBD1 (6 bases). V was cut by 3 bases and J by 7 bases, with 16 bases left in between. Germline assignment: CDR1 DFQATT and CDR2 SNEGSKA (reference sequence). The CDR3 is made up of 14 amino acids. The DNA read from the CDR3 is TGCAGTGCTAGCGATCTACAGGGAGAACAGCCC. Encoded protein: CSASDLQGEQP. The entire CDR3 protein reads CSASDLQGEQPQHF.